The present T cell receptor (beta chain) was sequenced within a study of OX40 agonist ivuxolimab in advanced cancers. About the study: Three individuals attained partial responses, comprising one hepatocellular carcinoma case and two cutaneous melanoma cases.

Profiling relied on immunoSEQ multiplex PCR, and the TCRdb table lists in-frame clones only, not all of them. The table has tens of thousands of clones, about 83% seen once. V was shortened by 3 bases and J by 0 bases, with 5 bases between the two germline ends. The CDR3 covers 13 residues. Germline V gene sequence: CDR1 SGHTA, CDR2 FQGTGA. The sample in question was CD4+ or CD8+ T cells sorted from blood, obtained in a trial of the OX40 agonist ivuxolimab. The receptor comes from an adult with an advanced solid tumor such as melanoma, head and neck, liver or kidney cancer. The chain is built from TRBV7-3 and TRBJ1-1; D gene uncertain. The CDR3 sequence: CASSFLLNTEAFF. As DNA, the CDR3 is TGTGCCAGCAGCTTCCTACTGAACACTGAAGCTTTCTTT.